This TCR beta chain came from a study of blood T cell repertoires in COVID-19. About the research overall: Samples representing acute and convalescent COVID-19 were sourced from the United States, Italy and Spain. The cDNA or gDNA used as material had been derived from T cells, B-cell-depleted T cells, or PBMCs.

CDR3 length equals 15 residues. Germline CDR1 and CDR2: SGHRS and YFSETQ. Trimming took off 0 bases at V and 7 bases at J, with 13 bases between the two ends. This clone was counted a few times. In the authors' workflow: Amplification of reference gene primers was used by the study to estimate nucleated cell counts. Clones were sequenced by immunoSEQ multiplex PCR, and TCRdb holds only the in-frame ones, with some missing. The DNA was the basis for D and trimming; V, J and clone size are from that table. The table lists 150,000 to 180,000 clones, approximately 78% of them singletons. V gene TRBV5-1 combines with J gene TRBJ2-2, with D unresolved. Material for sequencing was peripheral blood. This clonotype was obtained from a man at least 80 years old with acute or convalescent COVID-19. The CDR3 reads CASSLAAGKVGELFF. The CDR3 bases are TGCGCCAGCAGCTTGGCGGCAGGAAAGGTCGGGGAGCTGTTTTTT.